The clone carrying this TCR beta chain was seen ten or more times. Antigen unknown. CDR1 is MDHEN, CDR2 SYDVKM, per germline. CDR3 length equals 16 residues. V dropped 4 bases and J dropped 3; count of bases not matched to a gene: 9. These data belong to a study of T cells in Graves' hyperthyroidism and ophthalmopathy. Overall study findings and caveats: Ophthalmopathy was told apart from stable hyperthyroidism by a 13 V-J model.

Amplified TCR beta CDR3 regions derived from RNA transcripts. First-round RT-PCR targeting the TCR CDR3 was performed with the HTBI primer set. TCRdb ran MiXCR on the multiplex PCR reads and lists one entry per CDR3 protein. Among about 400,000 distinct CDR3 sequences listed, just under 15% were seen once. Those patients with uncontrolled infection, other autoimmune disease, pregnancy or lactation were excluded. Diagnostic decisions used clinical symptoms, serum thyroxine and TRAb, thyroid ultrasound and orbital computed tomography. Cells are PBMCs isolated from approximately 9.2 ml of fresh blood. The rearrangement uses TRBV28 and TRBJ1-5; 7 nucleotides line up with TRBD1. What was sequenced was blood. This clonotype was obtained from a woman aged 25 to 39 with Graves' hyperthyroidism. The CDR3 coding sequence is TGTGCCAGCAGTTCACGGACAGGAGGTCCCAATCAGCCCCAGCATTTT. It specifies CASSSRTGGPNQPQHF.